A selection of T cell receptor beta chains follows, all from one sample in a study of T cells after yellow fever vaccination. TCRdb passed the 5' RACE reads through MiXCR, listing each CDR3 protein once. The table lists about 160,000 distinct CDR3 sequences, 9.3% of them singletons. The material was CD8+ T cells sorted from PBMCs, obtained 45 days after the yellow fever booster vaccination. All receptors come from a man aged 18-30 years who received the YFV17D yellow fever vaccine. CDR3s include the opening cysteine and the closing phenylalanine or tryptophan. Fields, in order: V gene, CDR3 protein.

v_call: TRBV27
cdr3_aa: CASRLAGAGEQFF

v_call: TRBV20-1
cdr3_aa: CSAQGGAFF

v_call: TRBV6-5
cdr3_aa: CASSYSYRGGSTGELFF

v_call: TRBV12-3/TRBV12-4
cdr3_aa: CASNRGGSTGELFF

v_call: TRBV29-1
cdr3_aa: CSVKDLVSYEQYF

v_call: TRBV12-3/TRBV12-4
cdr3_aa: CASSLIGGLNTGELFF

v_call: TRBV12-3/TRBV12-4
cdr3_aa: CASSLGSGGGPRWELFF

v_call: TRBV18
cdr3_aa: CASSPIAAWIDTQYF

v_call: TRBV6-2/TRBV6-3
cdr3_aa: CASSYGLGPYEQYF

v_call: TRBV27
cdr3_aa: CASPASRRPQETQYF

v_call: TRBV27
cdr3_aa: CASSLSRLGRGYEQYF

v_call: TRBV7-8
cdr3_aa: CASSSLNRGTNEKLFF

v_call: TRBV19
cdr3_aa: CASSNVATNEKLFF

v_call: TRBV27
cdr3_aa: CASSSLGLPSTDTQYF

v_call: TRBV11-2
cdr3_aa: CASSLDSGASNEQFF

v_call: TRBV7-8
cdr3_aa: CASSRGPGKGNSPLHF

v_call: TRBV5-5
cdr3_aa: CASSGTGGNQPQHF

v_call: TRBV19
cdr3_aa: CASSQHVGRQLLVFF

v_call: TRBV10-2
cdr3_aa: CASRKTDTGELFF

v_call: TRBV4-1
cdr3_aa: CASSQDWTGMNTEAFF

v_call: TRBV6-5
cdr3_aa: CASNNGNTGELFF

v_call: TRBV12-3/TRBV12-4
cdr3_aa: CASSLTSASYEQYF

v_call: TRBV27
cdr3_aa: CASSLASGSYEQYF

v_call: TRBV7-9
cdr3_aa: CASSGGQGQPQHF

v_call: TRBV3-1
cdr3_aa: CASSQDGGYEQYF

v_call: TRBV27
cdr3_aa: CASSAFRGRYNSPLHF

v_call: TRBV5-5
cdr3_aa: CASSAGEDEKLFF

v_call: TRBV6-2/TRBV6-3
cdr3_aa: CASSPSGGAGEQFF

v_call: TRBV7-3
cdr3_aa: CASSLKPTGHGRNQPQHF

v_call: TRBV7-7
cdr3_aa: CASSLVGPGTGELFF

v_call: TRBV7-9
cdr3_aa: CASSLQSVGFGEKLFF

v_call: TRBV28
cdr3_aa: CASSLRANQPQHF

v_call: TRBV18
cdr3_aa: CASSPPDRTNTGELFF

v_call: TRBV6-2/TRBV6-3
cdr3_aa: CASSYWLAGSYEQYF

v_call: TRBV29-1
cdr3_aa: CSVVGNNEQFF